The subject of this entry is one TCR beta chain. Antigen specificity is unknown. This entry belongs to a study of cytomegalovirus exposure and HLA in healthy donors. Study results and caveats: Common viral pathogens seemed to be connected with several of the most significant clusters, according to a later analysis. According to the study, approximately 150 TCR beta chains were cytomegalovirus-associated.

Amplification used 60 Vbeta primers and 13 Jbeta primers. The data were produced by immunoSEQ multiplex PCR, yet TCRdb's version contains in-frame clones alone and is incomplete. The data hold 150,000 to 200,000 clones, with just under 80% observed a single time. Donors had nominal health at sampling but likely had unrecorded immune exposures. The sequence came from a woman aged 25 to 39 in good health and CMV-seropositive. The sequenced material came from PBMCs.

In DNA, the CDR3 is TGCAGCGCGAGACACCCAACGACAGGGAGATACACCTTC. Its translation: CSARHPTTGRYTF. The chain employs TRBV29-1 and TRBJ1-2; 7 positions match TRBD1. The CDR3 sequence is 13 residues long. Per germline, CDR1 SQVTM and CDR2 ANQGSEA. The J segment lost 11 bases and the V segment lost 7 bases, leaving 16 bases of the junction unmatched.